This T cell receptor (beta chain) was sequenced in a study of a mutant IDH1 vaccine in newly diagnosed glioma. About the study: Either 4-6 weeks after radiotherapy alone or alongside temozolomide, vaccination was begun.

Note on this clone: Its antigen is still unknown.

The time point denotes: week 5, during vaccination. Doses consisted of 300 ug of mutant IDH1 20-mer peptide each, paired with topical imiquimod. The table came from immunoSEQ multiplex PCR; TCRdb's copy has only in-frame clones and leaves some out. Among about 53,000 clones listed, 70% to 85% were seen once. The sequences come from PBMCs, collected from a glioma patient whose treatment included an IDH1 peptide vaccine. The clonotype was recovered from a woman younger than 35 with glioma. Some clones in this sample may be carry-over from other donors' samples.

For the CDR3, the DNA is TGCGCCAGCAGCCACCCTCCGGGGCGGCTTTTCAATGAGCAGTTCTTC. Protein product: CASSHPPGRLFNEQFF. V usage is TRBV5-1 and J usage is TRBJ2-1; the D call may be TRBD1 or TRBD2 (5 bases each). This CDR3 is built from 16 residues. V was clipped by 4 bases and J by 6 bases, with 20 bases between them. Germline CDR1 is SGHRS and CDR2 is YFSETQ. The variable domain in full, with the rest retrieved from reference TRBV5-1 and TRBJ2-1, is KAGVTQTPRYLIKTRGQQVTLSCSPISGHRSVSWYQQTPGQGLQFLFEYFSETQRNKGNFPGRFSGRQFSNSRSEMNVSTLELGDSALYLCASSHPPGRLFNEQFFGPGTRLTVL.